The clone carrying this T cell receptor (beta chain) showed up just a few times. Sequencing used immunoSEQ multiplex PCR; TCRdb keeps in-frame clones, though not all of them. Of around 150,000 clones listed, around 90% were seen once; the top ten hold 12%. The data originate from a study of control samples from healthy donors and cancer patients. This CDR3 spans 16 amino acids. J was trimmed by 7 bases and V by 0 bases; bases with no gene match: 8. Germline V gene data show CDR1 as SGHTA and CDR2 as FQGNSA. The chain carries TRBV7-2 and TRBJ1-4; 7 positions match TRBD1. Sequenced sample: blood. The sequence was collected from a man in his thirties or forties in good health. The CDR3 here is CASSLAVIGGLEKLFF. DNA of the CDR3: TGTGCCAGCAGCTTAGCGGTTATAGGGGGCCTTGAAAAACTGTTTTTT.